These 27 T cell receptor beta chains came from one sample sequenced in a study of T cell repertoires in cytomegalovirus infection. MiXCR, run by TCRdb on the reads, gives a single entry per CDR3 protein. Counted here are just over 300,000 distinct CDR3 sequences, 17% occurring once; the ten biggest clones make up about 12%. Sequenced sample: PBMCs. The receptor set was obtained from a human donor in good health (CMV status not recorded). Some clones in this sample may be carry-over from other donors' samples.

This clonotype was picked up a small number of times. The CDR3 nucleotides are TGCGCCAGCAGCCAAGAAAGGGCGGGGGCTGGTGAAAAACTGTTTTTT. Its translation is CASSQERAGAGEKLFF. The J gene is TRBJ1-4, the V gene TRBV4-3, with D perhaps TRBD1 (6 bases). CDR1 and CDR2 (germline): LGHNA, YSLEER. CDR3 size: 16 residues. V was cut by 0 bases and J by 7 bases, with 15 bases left in between.

Notes on this clonotype: One base away lies a much larger clone, so this may be a sequencing read error. The rearrangement links TRBV19 to TRBJ1-5, with D possibly TRBD1 on 5 matching bases. Per the germline V gene, CDR1 is LNHDA and CDR2 is SQIVND (reference sequence). V lost 3 bases and J lost 6, with 18 bases in between. The CDR3 covers 16 residues. CDR3 protein: CASSMGPTGAGQPQHF. DNA for the CDR3: TGTGCCAGTAGTATGGGCCCGACCGGGGCCGGTCAGCCCCAGCATTTT.

The V call is TRBV12-3 or TRBV12-4, the J call TRBJ2-1; D uncertain. Trimming took off 1 base at V and 4 bases at J, with 11 bases between the two ends. This CDR3 has 15 residues. For the CDR3, the DNA is TGTGCCAGCAGTTTAGGGTTGAGCGTTTACAATGAGCAGTTCTTC. It translates to CASSLGLSVYNEQFF.

At least ten counts were recorded for this clonotype. This rearrangement joins TRBV7-2 to TRBJ1-1; D uncertain. The V and J ends lost 5 bases and 7 bases respectively, with 11 bases between them. The CDR3 sequence is 12 residues long. The V gene's germline CDR1 is SGHTA and CDR2 FQGNSA. The CDR3 DNA follows: TGTGCCAGCAGCCAGTCTGGGTATGAAGCTTTCTTT. Its protein is CASSQSGYEAFF.

This clonotype was found a few times. The rearrangement links TRBV4-1 to TRBJ2-3; D is unresolved. The CDR3 extends over 15 amino acids. V lost 0 bases, J lost 3 bases, and 10 bases lay in between. The germline V gene has CDR1 MGHRA and CDR2 YSYEKL. This CDR3 is CASSQEAHPTDTQYF. The CDR3 nucleotides read TGCGCCAGCAGCCAAGAAGCCCACCCTACAGATACGCAGTATTTT.

This clonotype has ten or more counts. The rearrangement links TRBV7-2 to TRBJ2-3; D is undetermined. Trimming took 5 bases from V and 0 from J, leaving 12 bases between them. The CDR3 loop spans 15 amino acids. CDR1 and CDR2 from the germline V gene are SGHTA and FQGNSA. CDR3 nucleotide sequence: TGTGCCAGCAGCAAACAATTATCTAGCACAGATACGCAGTATTTT. It translates to CASSKQLSSTDTQYF.

This chain joins TRBV6-2 or TRBV6-3 and TRBJ1-5; TRBD1 is a possible D gene (6 bases). CDR3 length: 16 residues. Germline-derived CDR1 and CDR2 are MNHEY and SVGEGT. V dropped 5 bases and J dropped 3 bases, with 17 bases sitting between them. The CDR3 nucleotides are TGTGCCAGCAGTCCCCAGGGGAGGGGAATCAATCAGCCCCAGCATTTT. Protein product: CASSPQGRGINQPQHF.

V and J are TRBV19 and TRBJ2-1; TRBD2 matches 10 bases. This CDR3 has 17 residues. The germline V gene has CDR1 LNHDA and CDR2 SQIVND (reference sequence). The V segment lost 10 bases and the J segment 9 bases; nucleotides outside the gene matches: 21. CDR3 amino acids: CATHRRASGGLRGEQFF. CDR3 nucleotide sequence: TGTGCCACCCACCGTCGGGCTAGCGGGGGCCTTAGGGGTGAGCAGTTCTTC.

The gene calls are TRBV20-1 and TRBJ2-3, with TRBD2 matching 9 bases. Germline V gene sequence: CDR1 DFQATT, CDR2 SNEGSKA (reference sequence). V was clipped by 3 bases and J by 0 bases; unmatched bases: 4. The length of the CDR3 is 15 residues. CDR3 protein: CSASLAGTSTDTQYF. CDR3 nucleotide sequence: TGCAGTGCTAGCCTAGCGGGAACTAGCACAGATACGCAGTATTTT.

The J gene is TRBJ1-5, the V gene TRBV2; maybe TRBD1 (6 bases). V shed 7 bases and J shed 4 bases, with 23 bases lying between them. Germline V lookup: CDR1 SNHLY, CDR2 FYNNEI. The CDR3 runs to 17 residues. The CDR3 spells CASTSQAGDLGNQPQHF. CDR3 DNA: TGTGCCAGCACCTCTCAGGCAGGGGACTTAGGGAATCAGCCCCAGCATTTT.

J is TRBJ2-6 and V is TRBV4-3; a weak D match, TRBD2 (6 bases). The CDR3 is 18 amino acids. V was cut by 0 bases and J by 0 bases, with 12 bases left in between. Germline V gene lookup returns CDR1 LGHNA and CDR2 YSLEER. The CDR3 loop reads CASSQDRRASSGANVLTF. The CDR3, as DNA: TGCGCCAGCAGCCAAGATCGGAGGGCCAGCTCTGGGGCCAACGTCCTGACTTTC.

The chain is built from TRBV10-3 and TRBJ1-1; D call uncertain. Germline-derived CDR1 and CDR2 are ENHRY and SYGVKD. The CDR3 loop spans 13 amino acids. Trimming pared 0 bases from V and 11 bases from J, leaving 13 bases between. The CDR3, as DNA: TGTGCCATCAGTGAGTCGACGGGGAGTCGGGCTTTCTTT. Translation gives CAISESTGSRAFF.

There are a few counts of this clonotype. This chain connects TRBV19 to TRBJ2-7; no clear D. This CDR3 is 16 amino acids long. Germline V gene data show CDR1 as LNHDA and CDR2 as SQIVND (reference sequence). The V end lost 4 bases, the J end lost 1 base, and 17 bases lay between the germline ends. CDR3 sequence reads: CASSNPPHAGSYEQYF. The CDR3 bases are TGTGCCAGTAGTAACCCCCCGCATGCAGGATCCTACGAGCAGTACTTC.

The chain employs TRBV2 and TRBJ1-2; possibly TRBD1 for D (5 bases). This CDR3 comprises 13 residues. The V end lost 4 bases, the J end lost 5 bases, and 11 bases lay between the germline ends. CDR1 and CDR2 (germline): SNHLY, FYNNEI. CDR3 nucleotide sequence: TGTGCCAGCAGTGGGGACGGGTTATATGGCTACACCTTC. Translated, it gives CASSGDGLYGYTF.

CDR3 loop: CASSLNRADNSPLHF. The CDR3 DNA sequence: TGTGCCAGCAGTTTAAACAGGGCTGATAATTCACCCCTCCACTTT. This chain uses TRBV12-3 or TRBV12-4 with TRBJ1-6; possible D gene TRBD1, 6 bases. The ends were cut back, 2 bases at V and 5 bases at J, with 10 bases in the middle. The CDR3 loop spans 15 amino acids.

This clonotype was seen only a few times. This chain connects TRBV6-4 to TRBJ2-2; 8 bases are shared with TRBD1. This CDR3 comprises 15 residues. J was trimmed by 6 bases and V by 6 bases; bases with no gene match: 9. The germline gives CDR1 MRHNA, CDR2 SNTAGT. CDR3 residues: CASRPQGEEAGELFF. Written as DNA, the CDR3 is TGTGCCAGCAGACCACAGGGGGAAGAGGCCGGGGAGCTGTTTTTT.

Worth noting for this clonotype: A clone one base away is much larger, so this may be a read error. The chain employs TRBV7-2 and TRBJ1-2; perhaps TRBD1 as D (5 bases). This CDR3 has 14 residues. CDR1 SGHTA and CDR2 FQGNSA come from the germline V gene. Written as DNA, the CDR3 is TGTGCCAGCAGCTTTACGGGGACTTCGGATGGCTACGCCTTC. Its translation: CASSFTGTSDGYAF.

This clonotype was detected ten times or more. The V and J genes are TRBV7-2 and TRBJ1-1; no clear D gene. Trimming took off 2 bases at V and 11 bases at J, with 12 bases between the two ends. This CDR3 comprises 12 residues. Germline assignment: CDR1 SGHTA and CDR2 FQGNSA. The chain's CDR3 is CASSLPASVAFF. The CDR3 DNA sequence: TGTGCCAGCAGCTTACCCGCAAGTGTTGCTTTCTTT.

This chain connects TRBV12-3 or TRBV12-4 to TRBJ1-5; no firm D call. This CDR3 is built from 15 residues. Trimming removed 3 bases at V and 2 bases at J, with 11 bases between. CDR3 sequence: CASSFAGSGNQPQHF. The CDR3 DNA is TGTGCCAGCAGTTTTGCGGGTTCCGGCAATCAGCCCCAGCATTTT.

This clonotype was counted at least ten times. The chain couples TRBV11-2 to TRBJ2-7, with 7 bases that match TRBD1. Per germline, CDR1 SGHAT and CDR2 FQNNGV. J gave up 0 bases and V 4 bases, and 12 bases lay outside the gene matches. CDR3 length equals 17 residues. The CDR3 spells CASSSADRARFSYEQYF. The CDR3 DNA is TGTGCCAGCAGCTCAGCCGACAGGGCCCGCTTCTCCTACGAGCAGTACTTC.

There are a few counts of this clonotype. The gene calls are TRBV19 and TRBJ1-5, with D possibly being TRBD1 (5 bases). The V gene's germline CDR1 is LNHDA and CDR2 SQIVND (reference sequence). V lost 11 bases and J 7 bases, leaving 12 bases between the germline ends. This CDR3 has 11 amino acids. The DNA for the CDR3 is TGTGCCGGGGGGGGGGGGCAGCCCCAGCATTTT. Protein product: CAGGGGQPQHF.

The V gene is TRBV6-2 or TRBV6-3, the J gene TRBJ2-7, with TRBD1 matching 7 bases. The V segment lost 2 bases and the J segment 2 bases; nucleotides outside the gene matches: 6. CDR1 and CDR2 (germline): MNHEY, SVGEGT. The CDR3 loop spans 15 amino acids. The CDR3 DNA reads TGTGCCAGCAGTTACGAAGGGACAGCAGCCTACGAGCAGTACTTC. Its translation: CASSYEGTAAYEQYF.

This clonotype was seen more than once but under ten times. This chain uses TRBV7-6 with TRBJ2-5, with 9 bases lining up with TRBD1. The V and J ends lost 3 bases and 5 bases, in that order; junction bases with no gene match: 1. This CDR3 region has 13 residues. Per the germline V gene, CDR1 is SGHVS and CDR2 is FNYEAQ. The CDR3 DNA is TGTGCCAGCAGCTTCGGACAGGGGGAGACCCAGTACTTC. This translates into CASSFGQGETQYF.

The gene calls are TRBV28 and TRBJ1-5, with TRBD1 matching over 9 bases. The CDR3 length is 17 residues. Germline loops: CDR1 MDHEN, CDR2 SYDVKM. V dropped 10 bases and J dropped 2; count of bases not matched to a gene: 15. CDR3 sequence: CAITSTLGTGRNQPQHF. The CDR3 DNA reads as TGTGCCATTACTTCCACCCTTGGGACAGGGCGCAATCAGCCCCAGCATTTT.

V and J are TRBV7-9 and TRBJ1-2; perhaps TRBD1 as D (6 bases). CDR1 and CDR2 (germline): SEHNR, FQNEAQ (reference sequence). CDR3 length: 12 residues. Trimming cost V 5 bases and J 7 bases, with 11 bases left between them. The CDR3 loop is CASSELRGGYTF. CDR3 DNA sequence: TGTGCCAGCAGCGAACTCAGGGGTGGCTACACCTTC.

This clonotype has a single count. The rearrangement joins TRBV20-1 to TRBJ2-7; 12 bases are shared with TRBD1. The CDR3 runs 13 residues. J lost 9 bases, V lost 4 bases, and 7 bases had no gene match. Germline V gene sequence: CDR1 DFQATT, CDR2 SNEGSKA (reference sequence). This chain's CDR3 is CSAIPGQGARQYF. CDR3 nucleotides: TGCAGTGCTATACCGGGACAGGGGGCTCGGCAGTACTTC.

The chain carries TRBV28 and TRBJ1-5, with unresolved D. This CDR3 contains 15 residues. CDR1 is MDHEN, CDR2 SYDVKM, per germline. V lost 6 bases to trimming and J lost 2 bases, with 14 bases between them. The CDR3 here is CASRPWGLGNQPQHF. The CDR3 DNA follows: TGTGCCAGCAGACCATGGGGATTAGGCAATCAGCCCCAGCATTTT. The whole variable domain, filled in from reference TRBV28 and TRBJ1-5, reads DVKVTQSSRYLVKRTGEKVFLECVQDMDHENMFWYRQDPGLGLRLIYFSYDVKMKEKGDIPEGYSVSREKKERFSLILESASTNQTSMYLCASRPWGLGNQPQHFGDGTRLSIL.